A single sample is the source of the 27 T cell receptor beta chains below, sequenced in a study of cytomegalovirus exposure and HLA in healthy donors. Libraries were prepared by immunoSEQ multiplex PCR; TCRdb keeps only in-frame clonotypes and omits some of them. In the table there are about 190,000 clones, 84% of which are singletons. Sequencing input: PBMCs. These receptors all stem from a woman younger than 35 in good health and CMV-seropositive.

This sequence joins TRBV9 and TRBJ2-3, with D unresolved. V was shortened by 3 bases and J by 5 bases, with 13 bases between the two germline ends. The germline CDR1 and CDR2 sequences are SGDLS and YYNGEE. The CDR3 loop spans 14 amino acids. The CDR3 region is CASSGGFRRDTQYF. The CDR3 DNA sequence: TGTGCCAGCAGCGGTGGGTTCAGGCGAGATACGCAGTATTTT. The full variable domain, in which reference TRBV9 and TRBJ2-3 provide the parts outside the CDR3, is DSGVTQTPKHLITATGQRVTLRCSPRSGDLSVYWYQQSLDQGLQFLIQYYNGEERAKGNILERFSAQQFPDLHSELNLSSLELGDSALYFCASSGGFRRDTQYFGPGTRLTVL.

The chain is built from TRBV29-1 and TRBJ2-7, with D possibly TRBD1 on 6 matching bases. This CDR3 is built from 13 residues. Germline V lookup: CDR1 SQVTM, CDR2 ANQGSEA. V lost 4 bases, J lost 2 bases, and 12 bases lay in between. DNA of the CDR3: TGCAGCGTTGGTACAGGGTCCCCCTACGAGCAGTACTTC. Translating gives CSVGTGSPYEQYF.

The genes are TRBV29-1 and TRBJ2-1; tentatively, D is TRBD2 (5 bases). Germline CDR1 reads SQVTM; CDR2 reads ANQGSEA. The CDR3 is made up of 14 amino acids. V was pared by 7 bases and J by 5 bases, with 18 bases between. Here the CDR3 DNA reads TGCAGCGCCCTGGGAGACAAGGTGGACAATGAGCAGTTCTTC. Amino acids: CSALGDKVDNEQFF.

The CDR3 DNA is TGCGCCAGCAGCTGGGGACAGCTAATGAACACTGAAGCTTTCTTT. Translated, it gives CASSWGQLMNTEAFF. The chain is built from TRBV5-1 and TRBJ1-1, with 7 bases matching TRBD1. The junction had 5 bases not matched to a gene; V was cut back by 3 bases and J by 0 bases. Germline-derived CDR1 and CDR2 are SGHRS and YFSETQ. The CDR3 is 15 residues long.

The chain joins TRBV5-4 to TRBJ2-1; TRBD2 might be the D (7 bases). This CDR3 is built from 16 residues. Trimming stripped 0 bases from V and 4 bases from J, with 14 bases between. Germline loops: CDR1 SGHNT, CDR2 YYREEE (reference sequence). The CDR3 region has the DNA TGTGCCAGCAGCTTGGGAGGGGGGGGCTCGTACAATGAGCAGTTCTTC. This gives the protein CASSLGGGGSYNEQFF.

CDR3 in DNA: TGTGCCAGCAGCTTAGTCAGATACTCTGGAAACACCATATATTTT. It encodes CASSLVRYSGNTIYF. The rearrangement joins TRBV11-2 to TRBJ1-3; D uncertain. CDR1 and CDR2 from the germline V gene are SGHAT and FQNNGV. The V end was cut by 1 base, the J end by 0 bases, with 7 bases between. This CDR3 contains 15 residues.

The rearrangement uses TRBV7-2 and TRBJ1-2, with a tentative D call TRBD1 (6 bases). V was pared by 2 bases and J by 5 bases, with 9 bases between. Germline CDR1 and CDR2: SGHTA and FQGNSA. The CDR3 is 13 residues long. As DNA, the CDR3 is TGTGCCAGCAGCTTAACCAGGGGATATGGCTACACCTTC. Protein product: CASSLTRGYGYTF.

This clone was counted ten times or more. At the DNA level, this CDR3 is encoded by other sequences in the same sample as well. The rearrangement joins TRBV4-1 to TRBJ1-1; TRBD1 might be the D (6 bases). CDR3 length: 15 residues. With 1 base removed from V and 4 bases from J, the gap between germline ends came to 13 bases. Germline V gene data show CDR1 as MGHRA and CDR2 as YSYEKL. The CDR3 loop reads CASSQVGGLGTEAFF. The CDR3, as DNA: TGCGCCAGCAGCCAAGTTGGGGGCTTGGGCACTGAAGCTTTCTTT.

J is TRBJ2-6 and V is TRBV15, with D possibly matching TRBD1 (5 bases). This CDR3 comprises 16 residues. CDR1 is LNHNV and CDR2 is YYDKDF in the germline V gene (reference sequence). Trimming shortened V by 2 bases and J by 0 bases, and 8 bases separated the two germline ends. CDR3 DNA: TGTGCCACCAGCAGAACAGGTTTCTCTGGGGCCAACGTCCTGACTTTC. This encodes CATSRTGFSGANVLTF.

V and J are TRBV6-1 and TRBJ2-5; the D gene is possibly TRBD1 (6 bases). This CDR3 is built from 13 residues. V was shortened by 6 bases and J by 1 base, with 9 bases between the two germline ends. Per germline, CDR1 MNHNS and CDR2 SASEGT. CDR3 coding DNA: TGTGCCAGCAGACACAGGGCCCAAGAGACCCAGTACTTC. Amino acid sequence: CASRHRAQETQYF.

J is TRBJ2-7 and V is TRBV16; possible D gene TRBD1, 6 bases. The germline V gene encodes CDR1 KGHSY and CDR2 FQNENV. Trimming took off 0 bases at V and 4 bases at J, with 13 bases between the two ends. CDR3 size: 15 residues. The CDR3 region is CASSQSNRVEYEQYF. The CDR3 coding sequence is TGTGCCAGCAGCCAATCAAACAGGGTGGAGTACGAGCAGTACTTC.

This chain uses TRBV27 with TRBJ1-2; 7 bases agree with TRBD1. The V gene's germline CDR1 is MNHEY and CDR2 SMNVEV (reference sequence). V was pared by 3 bases and J by 1 base, with 2 bases of the junction left unmatched. The CDR3 has 14 residues. The CDR3 spells CASSLTGFNYGYTF. The CDR3, as DNA: TGTGCCAGCAGTTTGACAGGGTTTAACTATGGCTACACCTTC.

As concerns this clone: One junction end does not reproduce the germline sequence, and a read error may be involved. This sequence joins TRBV6-1 and TRBJ1-1, with TRBD1 matching over 11 bases. Germline assignment: CDR1 MNHNS and CDR2 SASEGT. This CDR3 spans 13 amino acids. The CDR3 loop is CATSGTGGTEAFF. For the CDR3, the DNA is TGTGCCACCAGTGGGACAGGGGGCACTGAAGCTTTCTTT.

The chain employs TRBV27 and TRBJ2-2; TRBD2 might be the D (6 bases). V was shortened by 2 bases and J by 4 bases, with 8 bases between the two germline ends. CDR3 size: 14 residues. Germline V gives CDR1 MNHEY, CDR2 SMNVEV (reference sequence). For the CDR3, the DNA is TGTGCCAGCAGTTTAGGGGGAGGCACCGGGGAGCTGTTTTTT. Encoded protein: CASSLGGGTGELFF.

J is TRBJ1-5 and V is TRBV21-1. TRBV21-1 is shown as a pseudogene. The CDR3 covers 14 residues. CDR3 sequence (DNA): TGTGCCAGCAGACGAAGTTCGGTTCAACAGCCCCAGCATTTT. It codes for CASRRSSVQQPQHF.

The J gene is TRBJ1-1, the V gene TRBV6-1; D unresolved. The length of the CDR3 is 14 residues. V was cut by 4 bases and J by 0 bases, with 9 bases left in between. CDR1 MNHNS and CDR2 SASEGT come from the germline V gene. CDR3 sequence (DNA): TGTGCCAGCAGTGTACAGATTATGAACACTGAAGCTTTCTTT. It translates to CASSVQIMNTEAFF.

This clone was observed a few times. V and J are TRBV2 and TRBJ1-2; D perhaps matches TRBD1 (6 bases). The V and J ends lost 4 bases and 8 bases respectively, with 17 bases between them. The CDR3 is 14 amino acids. CDR1 and CDR2 from the germline V gene are SNHLY and FYNNEI. The CDR3 spells CASSVSSVGGGYTF. In DNA form, the CDR3 reads TGTGCCAGCAGTGTCTCCAGCGTTGGGGGCGGCTACACCTTC.

This chain connects TRBV4-3 to TRBJ1-6; tentative D call: TRBD1 (5 bases). CDR3 size: 13 residues. The germline V gene has CDR1 LGHNA and CDR2 YSLEER. V was trimmed by 5 bases and J by 3 bases, leaving 5 bases between them. Written as DNA, the CDR3 is TGCGCCAGCAGCGACAGCTATAATTCACCCCTCCACTTT. Encoded protein: CASSDSYNSPLHF.

The chain uses TRBV4-1 and TRBJ1-4; TRBD1 might be the D (6 bases). Per the germline V gene, CDR1 is MGHRA and CDR2 is YSYEKL. This CDR3 is 17 amino acids long. Trimming left V 1 base short and J 2 bases short, with 14 bases between. The CDR3 bases are TGCGCCAGCAGCCAAGGGAGGTTGGGGGCGACTAATGAAAAACTGTTTTTT. Its protein is CASSQGRLGATNEKLFF.

The chain is built from TRBV6-1 and TRBJ2-1; 7 bases match TRBD1. The CDR3 is 14 amino acids. From germline, CDR1 is MNHNS and CDR2 SASEGT. V lost 2 bases, J lost 8 bases, and 6 bases stayed unmatched. CDR3: CASSEPQGVDEQFF. The CDR3 bases are TGTGCCAGCAGTGAACCCCAGGGGGTGGATGAGCAGTTCTTC.

This chain connects TRBV6-5 to TRBJ2-7; D possibly corresponds to TRBD2 (5 bases). Germline CDR1 is MNHEY and CDR2 is SVGAGI. The CDR3 totals 12 residues. Trimming pared 7 bases from V and 1 base from J, leaving 8 bases between. DNA for the CDR3: TGTGCCAGCACGGGGATGTCCTACGAGCAGTACTTC. Its protein is CASTGMSYEQYF.

The chain uses TRBV9 and TRBJ1-4; D might be TRBD1 (5 bases). Germline V gene lookup returns CDR1 SGDLS and CDR2 YYNGEE. The CDR3 runs to 14 residues. Trimming removed 0 bases from V and 4 bases from J, with 7 bases in between. CDR3 residues: CASSVADSNEKLFF. CDR3 coding DNA: TGTGCCAGCAGCGTAGCTGACAGTAATGAAAAACTGTTTTTT. Complete variable domain (other parts from reference TRBV9 and TRBJ1-4): DSGVTQTPKHLITATGQRVTLRCSPRSGDLSVYWYQQSLDQGLQFLIQYYNGEERAKGNILERFSAQQFPDLHSELNLSSLELGDSALYFCASSVADSNEKLFFGSGTQLSVL.

This chain joins TRBV4-1 and TRBJ2-7; D is perhaps TRBD2 (5 bases). Germline V gene lookup returns CDR1 MGHRA and CDR2 YSYEKL. This CDR3 comprises 13 residues. V was clipped by 0 bases and J by 5 bases, with 8 bases between them. CDR3 in DNA: TGCGCCAGCAGCCAAGATCGGGGAGACGAGCAGTACTTC. This codes for CASSQDRGDEQYF.

The chain has TRBV4-1 and TRBJ1-4, with D tentatively TRBD1 (6 bases). Germline lookup yields CDR1 MGHRA and CDR2 YSYEKL. V was cut by 6 bases and J by 8 bases, with 16 bases left in between. This CDR3 is built from 14 residues. CDR3: CASRHQGGGEKLFF. CDR3 coding DNA: TGCGCCAGCAGACACCAAGGGGGAGGGGAAAAACTGTTTTTT.

This clone was seen more than once but under ten times. The genes are TRBV5-4 and TRBJ2-7; the match to TRBD1 covers 10 bases. Germline V lookup: CDR1 SGHNT, CDR2 YYREEE (reference sequence). The CDR3 extends over 14 amino acids. Unmatched junction bases numbered 2, after V lost 3 bases and J lost 2 bases. The CDR3 spells CASSWDRGPYEQYF. CDR3 in DNA: TGTGCCAGCAGCTGGGACAGGGGTCCCTACGAGCAGTACTTC.

The V gene is TRBV7-9, the J gene TRBJ1-6; D unresolved. Germline CDR1 is SEHNR and CDR2 is FQNEAQ (reference sequence). Between the trimmed V and J ends, which lost 3 bases and 6 bases, there was a span of 12 bases. The CDR3 runs to 15 residues. The CDR3 DNA is TGTGCCAGCAGCTTGGAGGGTAGTGGTAATTCACCCCTCCACTTT. Translating it yields CASSLEGSGNSPLHF.

The chain couples TRBV5-1 to TRBJ2-5, with D perhaps matching TRBD2 (5 bases). Germline V gives CDR1 SGHRS, CDR2 YFSETQ. Trimming removed 2 bases at V and 5 bases at J, with 16 bases between. The CDR3 consists of 15 residues. This chain's CDR3 is CASSFRAEGEETQYF. The CDR3 DNA follows: TGCGCCAGCAGCTTCCGGGCCGAGGGCGAGGAGACCCAGTACTTC. The entire variable domain, with the rest obtained from reference TRBV5-1 and TRBJ2-5, is as follows: KAGVTQTPRYLIKTRGQQVTLSCSPISGHRSVSWYQQTPGQGLQFLFEYFSETQRNKGNFPGRFSGRQFSNSRSEMNVSTLELGDSALYLCASSFRAEGEETQYFGPGTRLLVL.